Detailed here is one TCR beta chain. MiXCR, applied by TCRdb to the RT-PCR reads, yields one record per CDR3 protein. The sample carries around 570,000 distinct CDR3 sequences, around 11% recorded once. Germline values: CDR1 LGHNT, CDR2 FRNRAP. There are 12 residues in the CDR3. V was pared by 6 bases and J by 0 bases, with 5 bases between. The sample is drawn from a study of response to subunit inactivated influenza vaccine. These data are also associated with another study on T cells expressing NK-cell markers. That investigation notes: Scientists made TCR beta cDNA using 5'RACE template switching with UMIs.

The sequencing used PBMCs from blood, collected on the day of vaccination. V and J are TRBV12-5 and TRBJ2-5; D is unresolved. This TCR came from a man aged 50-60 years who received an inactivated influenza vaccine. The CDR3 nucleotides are TGTGCTAGTGGCCGGGACCAAGAGACCCAGTACTTC. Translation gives CASGRDQETQYF.